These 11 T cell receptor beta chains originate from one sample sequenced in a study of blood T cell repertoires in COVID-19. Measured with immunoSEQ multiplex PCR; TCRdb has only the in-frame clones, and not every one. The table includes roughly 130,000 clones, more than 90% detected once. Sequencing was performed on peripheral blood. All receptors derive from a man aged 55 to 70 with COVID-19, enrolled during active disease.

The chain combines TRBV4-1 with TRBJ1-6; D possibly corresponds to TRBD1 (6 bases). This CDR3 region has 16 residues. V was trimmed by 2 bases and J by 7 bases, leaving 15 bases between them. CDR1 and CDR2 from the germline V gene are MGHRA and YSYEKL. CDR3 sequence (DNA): TGCGCCAGCAGCCAACTAGGGACACGATCGAATTCACCCCTCCACTTT. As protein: CASSQLGTRSNSPLHF.

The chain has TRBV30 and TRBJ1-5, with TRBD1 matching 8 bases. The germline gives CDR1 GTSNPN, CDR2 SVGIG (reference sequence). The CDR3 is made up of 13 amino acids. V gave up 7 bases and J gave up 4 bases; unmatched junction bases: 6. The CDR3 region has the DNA TGTGCCTCGACAGGGGCGGGAAATCAGCCCCAGCATTTT. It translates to CASTGAGNQPQHF. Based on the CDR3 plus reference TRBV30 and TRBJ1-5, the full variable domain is SQTIHQWPATLVQPVGSPLSLECTVEGTSNPNLYWYRQAAGRGLQLLFYSVGIGQISSEVPQNLSASRPQDRQFILSSKKLLLSDSGFYLCASTGAGNQPQHFGDGTRLSIL.

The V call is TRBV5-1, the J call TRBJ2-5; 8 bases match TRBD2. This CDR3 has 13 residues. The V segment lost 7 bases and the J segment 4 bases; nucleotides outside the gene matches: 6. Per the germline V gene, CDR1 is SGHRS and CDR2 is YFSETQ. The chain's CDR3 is CASGSTSGETQYF. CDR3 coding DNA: TGCGCCAGCGGCTCTACTAGCGGAGAGACCCAGTACTTC.

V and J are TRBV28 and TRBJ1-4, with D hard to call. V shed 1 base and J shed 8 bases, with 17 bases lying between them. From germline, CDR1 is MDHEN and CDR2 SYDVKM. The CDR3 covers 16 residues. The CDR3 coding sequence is TGTGCCAGCAGTTTATTGTTACCCCCGGGGATCGAAAAACTGTTTTTT. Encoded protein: CASSLLLPPGIEKLFF.

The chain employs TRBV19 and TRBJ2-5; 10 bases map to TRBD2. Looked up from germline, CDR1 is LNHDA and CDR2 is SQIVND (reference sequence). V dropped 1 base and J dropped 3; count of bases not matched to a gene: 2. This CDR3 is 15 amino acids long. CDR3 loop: CASSIVLAGKETQYF. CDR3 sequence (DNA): TGTGCCAGTAGTATAGTACTAGCGGGGAAAGAGACCCAGTACTTC. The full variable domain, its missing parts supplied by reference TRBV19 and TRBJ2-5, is DGGITQSPKYLFRKEGQNVTLSCEQNLNHDAMYWYRQDPGQGLRLIYYSQIVNDFQKGDIAEGYSVSREKKESFPLTVTSAQKNPTAFYLCASSIVLAGKETQYFGPGTRLLVL.

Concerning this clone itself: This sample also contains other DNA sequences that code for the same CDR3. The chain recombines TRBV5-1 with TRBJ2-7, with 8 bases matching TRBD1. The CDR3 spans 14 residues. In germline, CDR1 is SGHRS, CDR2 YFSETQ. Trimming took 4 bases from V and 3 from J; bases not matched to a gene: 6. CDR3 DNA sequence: TGCGCCAGCAGCCTGGGACAGGCGTACTACGAGCAGTACTTC. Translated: CASSLGQAYYEQYF.

This CDR3 is CASRAGTSAYNEQFF. CDR3 sequence (DNA): TGTGCCAGCAGAGCCGGGACTAGCGCTTACAATGAGCAGTTCTTC. The gene calls are TRBV6-5 and TRBJ2-1, with 10 bases that match TRBD2. V was clipped by 6 bases and J by 4 bases; unmatched bases: 6. The CDR3 spans 15 residues. Looked up from germline, CDR1 is MNHEY and CDR2 is SVGAGI.

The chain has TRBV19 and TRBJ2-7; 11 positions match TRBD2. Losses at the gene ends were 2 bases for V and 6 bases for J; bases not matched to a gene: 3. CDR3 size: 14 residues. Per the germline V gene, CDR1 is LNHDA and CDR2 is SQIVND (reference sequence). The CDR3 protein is CASSISLAGVEQYF. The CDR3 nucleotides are TGTGCCAGTAGTATATCACTAGCGGGAGTCGAGCAGTACTTC.

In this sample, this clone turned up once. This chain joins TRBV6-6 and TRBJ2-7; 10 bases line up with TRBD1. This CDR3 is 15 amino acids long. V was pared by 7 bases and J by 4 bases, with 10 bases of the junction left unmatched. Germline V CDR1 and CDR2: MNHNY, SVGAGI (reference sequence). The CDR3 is CASTPTGDRGYEQYF. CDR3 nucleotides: TGTGCCAGCACCCCAACCGGGGACAGGGGTTACGAGCAGTACTTC.

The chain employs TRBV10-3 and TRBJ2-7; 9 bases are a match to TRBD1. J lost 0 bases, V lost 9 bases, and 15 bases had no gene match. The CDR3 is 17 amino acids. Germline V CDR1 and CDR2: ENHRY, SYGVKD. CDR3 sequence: CAISPGTGYESSYEQYF. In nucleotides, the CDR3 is TGTGCCATAAGTCCCGGGACAGGGTACGAGAGCTCCTACGAGCAGTACTTC.

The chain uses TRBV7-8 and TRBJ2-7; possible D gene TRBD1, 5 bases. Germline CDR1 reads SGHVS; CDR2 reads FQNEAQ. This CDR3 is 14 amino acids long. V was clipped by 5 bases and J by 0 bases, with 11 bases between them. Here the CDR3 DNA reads TGTGCCAGCAGCCATCCCAGGGACTCCTACGAGCAGTACTTC. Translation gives CASSHPRDSYEQYF. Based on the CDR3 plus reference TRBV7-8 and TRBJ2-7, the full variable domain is GAGVSQSPRYKVAKRGQDVALRCDPISGHVSLFWYQQALGQGPEFLTYFQNEAQLDKSGLPSDRFFAERPEGSVSTLKIQRTQQEDSAVYLCASSHPRDSYEQYFGPGTRLTVT.